The 21 T cell receptor beta chains given below trace back to one sample, sequenced in a study of T cells in Graves' hyperthyroidism and ophthalmopathy. Template material for amplifying TCR beta CDR3 regions consisted of RNA transcripts. In the first-round RT-PCR of the TCR CDR3, the HTBI primer set was used. TCRdb recomputed calls from the multiplex PCR reads with MiXCR, one row per CDR3 protein. The table has roughly 300,000 distinct CDR3 sequences, about 20% seen once. Sequencing used blood. These receptors came from a woman aged 50 to 65 with Graves' hyperthyroidism.

In its sample, this clonotype was seen many times. The rearrangement joins TRBV28 to TRBJ2-5; 8 nucleotides match TRBD1. Germline assignment: CDR1 MDHEN and CDR2 SYDVKM. V lost 7 bases and J lost 5; bases outside the gene matches: 12. The CDR3 sequence is 15 residues long. The CDR3 DNA sequence: TGTGCCAGCACCCCGGGGGACAGGAGTGGTGAGACCCAGTACTTC. Amino acid sequence: CASTPGDRSGETQYF.

The chain employs TRBV7-8 and TRBJ2-5; 8 nucleotides line up with TRBD2. This CDR3 spans 15 amino acids. Germline V gene data show CDR1 as SGHVS and CDR2 as FQNEAQ. Trimming cost V 7 bases and J 4 bases; bases outside gene matches: 11. CDR3 region: CASNPAAGVIETQYF. CDR3 in DNA: TGTGCCAGCAACCCCGCAGCGGGAGTCATAGAGACCCAGTACTTC.

On this clonotype itself: This may stem from a read error, because a much larger clone lies one nucleotide away. The rearrangement joins TRBV28 to TRBJ2-5; D not resolved. The V and J ends lost 7 bases and 7 bases respectively, with 16 bases between them. This CDR3 has 13 residues. The germline V gene has CDR1 MDHEN and CDR2 SYDVKM. For the CDR3, the DNA is TGTGCCAGCACTACGTATGGATGTATGACCCAGTACTTC. Its protein product is CASTTYGCMTQYF.

This chain connects TRBV20-1 to TRBJ1-1, with a tentative D call TRBD1 (5 bases). There are 13 residues in the CDR3. CDR1 is DFQATT, CDR2 SNEGSKA, per germline (reference sequence). The ends were cut back, 4 bases at V and 7 bases at J, with 16 bases in the middle. Written as DNA, the CDR3 is TGCAGTGCTACGACCGGGACGGAGATTGAAGCTTTCTTT. It codes for CSATTGTEIEAFF.

The table lists this clonotype with many counts. The genes are TRBV6-1 and TRBJ1-2; D is ambiguous. Germline V gene sequence: CDR1 MNHNS, CDR2 SASEGT. CDR3 size: 12 residues. V lost 6 bases and J 4 bases, leaving 9 bases between the germline ends. The CDR3 DNA sequence: TGTGCCAGCAGCAGGAACGTCTATGGCTACACCTTC. Its protein is CASSRNVYGYTF.

This clonotype was counted only a few times. The chain employs TRBV20-1 and TRBJ2-3, with 7 bases that match TRBD2. This CDR3 has 16 residues. J gave up 5 bases and V 5 bases, and 16 bases lay outside the gene matches. Germline V gene sequence: CDR1 DFQATT, CDR2 SNEGSKA (reference sequence). CDR3 sequence (DNA): TGCAGTGCTTTCTATCCCCTAGCGGAAGACCTAGATACGCAGTATTTT. Translated: CSAFYPLAEDLDTQYF.

Only a few counts were recorded for this clonotype. The V gene is TRBV10-3, the J gene TRBJ1-1; unclear D gene. Trimming left V 11 bases short and J 4 bases short, with 14 bases between. Germline V gene sequence: CDR1 ENHRY, CDR2 SYGVKD. The CDR3 runs to 12 residues. CDR3 bases: TGTGCCTCTACGCGCGGACGCACTGAAGCTTTCTTT. It codes for CASTRGRTEAFF.

This clonotype was detected ten times or more. The chain couples TRBV30 to TRBJ2-3; maybe TRBD2 (5 bases). CDR3 size: 12 residues. Trimming cost V 4 bases and J 5 bases, with 10 bases left between them. Germline CDR1 is GTSNPN and CDR2 is SVGIG (reference sequence). This CDR3 reads CAWTGGRDTQYF. Written as DNA, the CDR3 is TGTGCCTGGACGGGTGGGAGAGATACGCAGTATTTT. Based on the CDR3 plus reference TRBV30 and TRBJ2-3, the full variable domain is SQTIHQWPATLVQPVGSPLSLECTVEGTSNPNLYWYRQAAGRGLQLLFYSVGIGQISSEVPQNLSASRPQDRQFILSSKKLLLSDSGFYLCAWTGGRDTQYFGPGTRLTVL.

This clonotype showed up just a few times. The chain has TRBV7-9 and TRBJ1-6, with TRBD1 matching over 7 bases. With 2 bases clipped from V and 4 bases from J, the junction kept 2 bases outside the gene matches. The CDR3 length is 15 residues. The germline V gene has CDR1 SEHNR and CDR2 FQNEAQ (reference sequence). The DNA of the CDR3 is TGTGCCAGCAGCTTAACGGGACAGTATAATTCACCCCTCCACTTT. Translation: CASSLTGQYNSPLHF.

This clonotype was observed many times. J is TRBJ2-1 and V is TRBV7-9; D remains ambiguous. This CDR3 is 12 amino acids long. V was pared by 8 bases and J by 1 base, with 6 bases between. CDR1 and CDR2 (germline): SEHNR, FQNEAQ (reference sequence). The CDR3 region has the DNA TGTGCCAGCGACGGGTCCTACAATGAGCAGTTCTTC. Amino acid sequence: CASDGSYNEQFF.

This clonotype was recorded once. The J gene is TRBJ1-2, the V gene TRBV10-3; D might be TRBD1 (6 bases). The germline V gene encodes CDR1 ENHRY and CDR2 SYGVKD. The CDR3 is 14 amino acids. Trimming shortened V by 2 bases and J by 3 bases, and 10 bases separated the two germline ends. CDR3 nucleotides: TGTGCCATCAGTGAGGACAGGAGAGACTATGGCTACACCTTC. It translates to CAISEDRRDYGYTF.

This clonotype showed up just a few times. The chain recombines TRBV5-1 with TRBJ1-1; tentatively, D is TRBD1 (6 bases). CDR3 length: 14 amino acids. CDR1 and CDR2 (germline): SGHRS, YFSETQ. Deletions cut 4 bases from V and 5 bases from J, with 15 bases between. The CDR3: CASSRAGTTTEAFF. The CDR3 region has the DNA TGCGCCAGCAGCCGGGCCGGGACAACGACTGAAGCTTTCTTT.

This clonotype was picked up many times. V is TRBV28 and J is TRBJ2-3; D could derive from TRBD1 or TRBD2 (5 bases each). Germline CDR1 and CDR2: MDHEN and SYDVKM. The CDR3 contains 13 residues. V dropped 6 bases and J dropped 0 bases, with 7 bases sitting between them. CDR3 residues: CASRRDSTDTQYF. The CDR3 DNA follows: TGTGCCAGCAGGAGGGACAGCACAGATACGCAGTATTTT.

This clonotype was seen repeatedly, ten times or more. This chain joins TRBV2 and TRBJ2-3; no firm D call. Germline lookup yields CDR1 SNHLY and CDR2 FYNNEI. This CDR3 region has 12 residues. The germline V and J ends were trimmed by 6 bases and 4 bases, with 8 bases remaining between them. The CDR3 spells CASSDNADTQYF. The DNA of the CDR3 is TGTGCCAGCAGCGACAATGCAGATACGCAGTATTTT.

The table lists this clonotype with many counts. The chain links TRBV28 to TRBJ2-2; TRBD1 might be the D (5 bases). Looked up from germline, CDR1 is MDHEN and CDR2 is SYDVKM. Trimming took 6 bases from V and 0 from J, leaving 11 bases between them. This CDR3 spans 15 amino acids. CDR3 nucleotides: TGTGCCAGCAGCGTCAGGGATTCGAACACCGGGGAGCTGTTTTTT. Encoded protein: CASSVRDSNTGELFF.

This clonotype was found many times. V is TRBV2 and J is TRBJ2-3; possibly TRBD1 for D (5 bases). The germline V gene encodes CDR1 SNHLY and CDR2 FYNNEI. V gave up 2 bases and J gave up 5 bases, with 11 bases separating them. The CDR3 is 14 residues long. This CDR3 reads CASSEQGYGDTQYF. CDR3 in DNA: TGTGCCAGCAGTGAACAGGGTTATGGAGATACGCAGTATTTT.

The sample holds many counts of this clonotype. V gene TRBV6-1 combines with J gene TRBJ1-2, with D possibly being TRBD1 (6 bases). Per the germline V gene, CDR1 is MNHNS and CDR2 is SASEGT. V was pared by 7 bases and J by 1 base, with 13 bases between. The CDR3 extends over 14 amino acids. The DNA of the CDR3 is TGTGCCAGCAAGAGGGACACCCTTAACTATGGCTACACCTTC. Amino acid sequence: CASKRDTLNYGYTF.

This clonotype was seen only once. The V call is TRBV18, the J call TRBJ1-1; no clear D gene. V lost 3 bases and J lost 4, with 9 bases in between. Per germline, CDR1 KGHSH and CDR2 LQKENI. The CDR3 covers 13 residues. This CDR3 is CASSPGQSTEAFF. The CDR3 DNA sequence: TGTGCCAGCTCACCCGGGCAGTCCACTGAAGCTTTCTTT.

Concerning this clonotype: This may arise from a read error, as a much more abundant clone is one base away. The chain combines TRBV27 with TRBJ2-1, with 7 nucleotides matching TRBD2. The tail of the sequence fits TRBJ2-7 better, so the J call may be wrong. From germline, CDR1 is MNHEY and CDR2 SMNVEV (reference sequence). The CDR3 sequence is 15 residues long. The CDR3 spells CASSPGGPTYNEQYF. The DNA for the CDR3 is TGTGCCAGCAGTCCGGGAGGCCCCACCTACAATGAGCAGTACTTC.

There are many counts of this clonotype. The chain joins TRBV2 to TRBJ1-2; tentative D call: TRBD1 (5 bases). Trimming took 5 bases from V and 8 from J, leaving 12 bases between them. Germline V CDR1 and CDR2: SNHLY, FYNNEI. This CDR3 spans 12 amino acids. This chain's CDR3 is CASSLGLPGYTF. The CDR3 DNA reads as TGTGCCAGCAGTCTGGGACTGCCCGGCTACACCTTC. The whole variable domain, remainder taken from reference TRBV2 and TRBJ1-2, is EPEVTQTPSHQVTQMGQEVILRCVPISNHLYFYWYRQILGQKVEFLVSFYNNEISEKSEIFDDQFSVERPDGSNFTLKIRSTKLEDSAMYFCASSLGLPGYTFGSGTRLTVV.

In its sample, this clonotype was seen many times. This chain links TRBV11-2 with TRBJ2-5; D is undetermined. Germline-derived CDR1 and CDR2 are SGHAT and FQNNGV. V lost 0 bases, J lost 2 bases, and 10 bases lay in between. The CDR3 sequence is 15 residues long. The CDR3 DNA reads as TGTGCCAGCAGCTTAGACGTCTGGATTCAAGAGACCCAGTACTTC. This encodes CASSLDVWIQETQYF.